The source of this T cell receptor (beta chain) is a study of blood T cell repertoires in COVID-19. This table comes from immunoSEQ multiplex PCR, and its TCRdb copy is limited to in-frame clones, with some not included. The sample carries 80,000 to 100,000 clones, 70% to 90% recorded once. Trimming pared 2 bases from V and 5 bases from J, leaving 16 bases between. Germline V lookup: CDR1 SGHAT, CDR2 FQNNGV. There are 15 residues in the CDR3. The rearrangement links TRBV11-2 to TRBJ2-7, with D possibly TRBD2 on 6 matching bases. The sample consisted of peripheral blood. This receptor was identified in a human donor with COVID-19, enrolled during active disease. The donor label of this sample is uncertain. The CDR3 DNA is TGTGCCAGCAGCTTAACCGGAAGGCCGGGAGACGAGCAGTACTTC. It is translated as CASSLTGRPGDEQYF.